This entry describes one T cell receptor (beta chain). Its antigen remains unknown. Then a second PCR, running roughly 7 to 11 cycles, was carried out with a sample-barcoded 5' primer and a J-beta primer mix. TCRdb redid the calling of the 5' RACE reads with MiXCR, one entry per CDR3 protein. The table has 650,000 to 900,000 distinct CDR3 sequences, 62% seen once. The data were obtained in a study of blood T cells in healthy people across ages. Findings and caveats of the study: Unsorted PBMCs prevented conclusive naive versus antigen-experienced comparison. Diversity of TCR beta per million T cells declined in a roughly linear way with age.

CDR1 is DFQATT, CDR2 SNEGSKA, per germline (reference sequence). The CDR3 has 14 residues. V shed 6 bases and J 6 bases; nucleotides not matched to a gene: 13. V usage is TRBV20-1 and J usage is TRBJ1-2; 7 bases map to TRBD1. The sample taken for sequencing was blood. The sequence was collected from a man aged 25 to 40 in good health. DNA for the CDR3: TGCAGTGCCCTGATAGAGGGGGCGCATCATGGCTACACCTTC. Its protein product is CSALIEGAHHGYTF.